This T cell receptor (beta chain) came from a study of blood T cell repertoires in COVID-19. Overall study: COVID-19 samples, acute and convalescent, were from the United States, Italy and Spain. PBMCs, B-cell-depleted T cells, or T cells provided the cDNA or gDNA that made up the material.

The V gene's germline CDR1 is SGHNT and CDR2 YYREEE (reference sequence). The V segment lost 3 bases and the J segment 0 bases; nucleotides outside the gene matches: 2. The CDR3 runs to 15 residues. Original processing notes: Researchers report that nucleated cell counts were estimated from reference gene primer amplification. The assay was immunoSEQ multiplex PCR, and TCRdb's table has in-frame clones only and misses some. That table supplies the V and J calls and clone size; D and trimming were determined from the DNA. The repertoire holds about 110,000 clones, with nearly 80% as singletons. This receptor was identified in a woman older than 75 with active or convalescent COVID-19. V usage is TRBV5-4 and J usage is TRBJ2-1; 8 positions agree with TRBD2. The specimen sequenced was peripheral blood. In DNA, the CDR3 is TGTGCCAGCAGCTCTAGCGGGCACTCCTACAATGAGCAGTTCTTC. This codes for CASSSSGHSYNEQFF.